This T cell receptor (beta chain) was recovered during a study of T-cell reconstitution after alpha-beta-depleted transplantation in children. Overall study findings and caveats: Reports say that about two months after transplant, the alpha-beta T cells came out of several hundred graft clones that had expanded. Among T cells one year after transplant, newly produced cells accounted for most counts and diversity. Some patients' high day-60 TCRbeta diversity was attributed to recipient cells surviving conditioning.

This clonotype has only a few counts. The antigen is undetermined. The CDR3 consists of 15 residues. Trimming cost V 4 bases and J 1 base, with 13 bases left between them. In germline, CDR1 is LNHDA, CDR2 SQIVND (reference sequence). The TCRbeta library incorporated unique molecular identifiers. Each CDR3 protein gets one entry after TCRdb re-called the PCR reads with MiXCR. Among some 300,000 distinct CDR3 sequences listed, almost 8% were seen once. This sequence joins TRBV19 and TRBJ2-5; the D is unclear. The sequence was obtained from a female patient aged 2-9 years who had a stem cell transplant for Fanconi anemia, so the T cells may come from the graft donor. The material sequenced was peripheral blood, taken 360 days after TCRalphabeta/CD19-depleted stem cell transplant. The CDR3 sequence: CASSNRPASQETQYF. In DNA form, the CDR3 reads TGTGCCAGTAGTAACCGCCCGGCCAGCCAAGAGACCCAGTACTTC.